The TCR beta chain described here comes from a study of cytomegalovirus exposure and HLA in healthy donors. Overall study context: Unique TCR beta sequences numbering 95 million to 130 million came from 190 million or so T cells in an earlier analysis. Study-wide results and caveats: In an earlier analysis, most TCR beta V segments were productive about 87% or about 30% of the time. The study designated 150 or so TCR beta chains cytomegalovirus-associated. Apart from CMV serostatus, no immune exposure information was available.

Looked up from germline, CDR1 is SGHNT and CDR2 is YYREEE (reference sequence). V trimming: 4 bases; J trimming: 8 bases; junction bases outside the gene matches: 7. The CDR3 loop spans 14 amino acids. Amplification used 60 Vbeta primers and 13 Jbeta primers. Using immunoSEQ multiplex PCR, the repertoire was profiled, and TCRdb retains in-frame clones only, with some absent. The profile covers 120,000 to 150,000 clones, with over 70% appearing a single time and 6.5% to 7% taken by the ten largest. Of note for this clone: What it binds is unknown.

This rearrangement joins TRBV5-4 to TRBJ2-4; 9 nucleotides match TRBD1. The sequenced sample consisted of PBMCs. The source is a woman in her forties in good health and CMV-seropositive. DNA of the CDR3: TGTGCCAGCAGCGGACAGGGGTTGGTGGACATTCAGTACTTC. Protein sequence: CASSGQGLVDIQYF. Full variable domain (remainder filled in from reference TRBV5-4 and TRBJ2-4): ETGVTQSPTHLIKTRGQQVTLRCSSQSGHNTVSWYQQALGQGPQFIFQYYREEENGRGNFPPRFSGLQFPNYSSELNVNALELDDSALYLCASSGQGLVDIQYFGAGTRLSVL.